The present T cell receptor (beta chain) was sequenced within a study of cytomegalovirus exposure and HLA in healthy donors. Study in general: In an earlier analysis, approximately 120 million unique TCR beta sequences were found from about 190 million T cells.

PCR involved 60 Vbeta and 13 Jbeta primers. In the original analysis: In a later analysis, some 10 million of 65 million to 90 million unique beta chains occurred in at least two donors. Here immunoSEQ multiplex PCR was the method, and the copy in TCRdb shows in-frame clones only, minus some. That table is the source of V, J and clone size, and D and trimming were worked out from the DNA. Of under 45,000 clones in the sample, 80% were seen once. V was pared by 5 bases and J by 5 bases, with 12 bases between. Germline CDR1 SGHTA, CDR2 FQGNSA. CDR3 length: 13 residues. Specimen: PBMCs. The TCR was taken from a male donor in good health and CMV-seronegative. The chain is built from TRBV7-2 and TRBJ1-2, with a weak D call TRBD1 (5 bases). CDR3 nucleotide sequence: TGTGCCAGCAGCCCCGGCGGGGGGTATGGCTACACCTTC. It translates to CASSPGGGYGYTF.